The 20 T cell receptor beta chains below all came from one sample that was sequenced in a study of beta chain features in type 1 diabetes. No antigen has been assigned to these receptors. The study, taken as a whole, reports: In all four CD4+ subsets, TCRB CDR3 length was significantly, moderately reduced in type 1 diabetes.

What was sequenced were expressed TCRB transcripts, since all of the isolated RNA had been reverse transcribed. Repertoires were generated with immunoSEQ multiplex PCR, while TCRdb's copy carries only in-frame clones and drops some. The data show around 70,000 clones, 49% seen once. The sample was central memory CD4+ T cells from blood. These receptors all come from a man younger than 40 with type 1 diabetes.

The V gene is TRBV6-1, the J gene TRBJ2-1; D is possibly TRBD2 (6 bases). The length of the CDR3 is 14 residues. Deletions cut 5 bases from V and 2 bases from J, with 10 bases between. CDR1 MNHNS and CDR2 SASEGT come from the germline V gene. This CDR3 reads CASSREWAYNEQFF. The CDR3 DNA is TGTGCCAGCAGTCGGGAGTGGGCCTACAATGAGCAGTTCTTC.

The chain joins TRBV2 to TRBJ2-2, with 12 bases that match TRBD2. CDR1 SNHLY and CDR2 FYNNEI come from the germline V gene. V trimming: 10 bases; J trimming: 5 bases; junction bases outside the gene matches: 2. CDR3 size: 13 residues. The CDR3 loop is CATGTSGTGELFF. CDR3 DNA: TGTGCCACCGGGACTAGCGGGACCGGGGAGCTGTTTTTT.

There are a few counts of this clone. The chain carries TRBV30 and TRBJ2-7; 8 bases fit TRBD2. J lost 6 bases, V lost 1 base, and 2 bases had no gene match. CDR3 length: 12 residues. Germline V gene data show CDR1 as GTSNPN and CDR2 as SVGIG (reference sequence). CDR3 in DNA: TGTGCCTGGAGTGGGGCGGGGGGCGAGCAGTACTTC. It encodes CAWSGAGGEQYF.

This chain connects TRBV5-1 to TRBJ2-1; TRBD2 matches 11 bases. CDR1 is SGHRS and CDR2 is YFSETQ in the germline V gene. V lost 2 bases to trimming and J lost 7 bases; unmatched junction nucleotides: 5. This CDR3 has 15 amino acids. The CDR3 nucleotides are TGCGCCAGCAGCTTCGGGCCTAGCGGGGGGAATGAGCAGTTCTTC. Encoded protein: CASSFGPSGGNEQFF.

The CDR3 sequence: CAWSESPSNQPQHF. The CDR3 bases are TGTGCCTGGAGCGAGAGCCCTAGCAATCAGCCCCAGCATTTT. The chain combines TRBV30 with TRBJ1-5; no clear D gene. CDR1 and CDR2 (germline): GTSNPN, SVGIG (reference sequence). The CDR3 loop spans 14 amino acids. Trimming removed 3 bases at V and 0 bases at J, with 9 bases between. The full variable domain, its missing parts supplied by reference TRBV30 and TRBJ1-5, is SQTIHQWPATLVQPVGSPLSLECTVEGTSNPNLYWYRQAAGRGLQLLFYSVGIGQISSEVPQNLSASRPQDRQFILSSKKLLLSDSGFYLCAWSESPSNQPQHFGDGTRLSIL.

The table lists this clone with a few counts. The chain is built from TRBV11-3 and TRBJ2-1; 7 nucleotides match TRBD2. Germline V gene lookup returns CDR1 SGHNT and CDR2 YENEEA. V shed 5 bases and J 1 base; nucleotides not matched to a gene: 8. CDR3 length: 16 amino acids. The CDR3: CASSPGEGRSYNEQFF. In DNA form, the CDR3 reads TGTGCCAGCAGCCCGGGGGAGGGAAGGTCCTACAATGAGCAGTTCTTC.

The count of this clone is one. The V and J genes are TRBV12-5 and TRBJ2-7; D perhaps matches TRBD2 (5 bases). The CDR3 contains 15 residues. CDR1 is LGHNT and CDR2 is FRNRAP in the germline V gene. Trimming removed 3 bases at V and 6 bases at J, with 18 bases between. CDR3 coding DNA: TGTGCTAGTGGTTTACGCCCTTTGGAGGATCGCGAGCAGTACTTC. Translation: CASGLRPLEDREQYF.

This clone was picked up a small number of times. This chain uses TRBV5-4 with TRBJ2-3; 7 positions match TRBD2. The V and J ends lost 4 bases and 1 base, in that order; junction bases with no gene match: 9. Germline loops: CDR1 SGHNT, CDR2 YYREEE (reference sequence). The CDR3 loop spans 16 amino acids. The chain's CDR3 is CASSPGPGRGTDTQYF. DNA for the CDR3: TGTGCCAGCAGCCCGGGCCCAGGGAGGGGCACAGATACGCAGTATTTT. The entire variable domain, with the rest obtained from reference TRBV5-4 and TRBJ2-3, is as follows: ETGVTQSPTHLIKTRGQQVTLRCSSQSGHNTVSWYQQALGQGPQFIFQYYREEENGRGNFPPRFSGLQFPNYSSELNVNALELDDSALYLCASSPGPGRGTDTQYFGPGTRLTVL.

The genes are TRBV5-1 and TRBJ2-1; 9 bases align to TRBD2. The CDR3 runs 15 residues. J gave up 3 bases and V 3 bases, and 4 bases lay outside the gene matches. Per germline, CDR1 SGHRS and CDR2 YFSETQ. The CDR3 sequence is CASSSISGSYNEQFF. DNA of the CDR3: TGCGCCAGCAGCTCGATTAGCGGGAGCTACAATGAGCAGTTCTTC.

The V and J genes are TRBV19 and TRBJ2-3; possibly TRBD1 for D (5 bases). V was trimmed by 5 bases and J by 6 bases, leaving 12 bases between them. The germline V gene has CDR1 LNHDA and CDR2 SQIVND (reference sequence). The CDR3 covers 13 residues. The CDR3 sequence: CASSQPQGDTQYF. The DNA of the CDR3 is TGTGCCAGTAGTCAGCCGCAGGGTGATACGCAGTATTTT.

The V call is TRBV6-5, the J call TRBJ2-3; TRBD1 matches 7 bases. The V and J ends lost 6 bases and 2 bases, in that order; junction bases with no gene match: 5. This CDR3 region has 14 residues. Looked up from germline, CDR1 is MNHEY and CDR2 is SVGAGI. CDR3: CASRRGPDTDTQYF. DNA for the CDR3: TGTGCCAGCAGGAGGGGGCCGGACACAGATACGCAGTATTTT.

The genes are TRBV2 and TRBJ2-1, with 7 nucleotides matching TRBD1. J lost 4 bases, V lost 6 bases, and 0 bases had no gene match. The CDR3 is 12 residues long. The germline V gene encodes CDR1 SNHLY and CDR2 FYNNEI. The CDR3 reads CASRGQYNEQFF. CDR3 nucleotide sequence: TGTGCCAGCAGGGGACAGTACAATGAGCAGTTCTTC. Full variable domain (outside the CDR3, taken from reference TRBV2 and TRBJ2-1): EPEVTQTPSHQVTQMGQEVILRCVPISNHLYFYWYRQILGQKVEFLVSFYNNEISEKSEIFDDQFSVERPDGSNFTLKIRSTKLEDSAMYFCASRGQYNEQFFGPGTRLTVL.

This chain connects TRBV12-5 to TRBJ1-4; 9 bases align to TRBD1. V dropped 6 bases and J dropped 5; count of bases not matched to a gene: 4. This CDR3 has 14 amino acids. Per the germline V gene, CDR1 is LGHNT and CDR2 is FRNRAP. The CDR3 loop reads CASGMGQGNEKLFF. The CDR3 nucleotides are TGTGCTAGTGGCATGGGACAGGGAAATGAAAAACTGTTTTTT.

J is TRBJ1-1 and V is TRBV4-3, with D perhaps matching TRBD1 (6 bases). In germline, CDR1 is LGHNA, CDR2 YSLEER. CDR3 size: 14 residues. Trimming shortened V by 0 bases and J by 8 bases, and 13 bases separated the two germline ends. The CDR3: CASSQDYSQGEAFF. The CDR3 nucleotides are TGCGCCAGCAGCCAAGACTACTCTCAGGGGGAAGCTTTCTTT.

The gene calls are TRBV2 and TRBJ1-1; the match to TRBD1 covers 9 bases. CDR1 is SNHLY, CDR2 FYNNEI, per germline. This CDR3 contains 14 residues. With 11 bases clipped from V and 7 bases from J, the junction kept 14 bases outside the gene matches. CDR3 residues: CAQQGKGQGVEAFF. Written as DNA, the CDR3 is TGTGCCCAGCAAGGAAAGGGACAGGGAGTTGAAGCTTTCTTT. Variable domain in full (rest from reference TRBV2 and TRBJ1-1): EPEVTQTPSHQVTQMGQEVILRCVPISNHLYFYWYRQILGQKVEFLVSFYNNEISEKSEIFDDQFSVERPDGSNFTLKIRSTKLEDSAMYFCAQQGKGQGVEAFFGQGTRLTVV.

V usage is TRBV10-2 and J usage is TRBJ2-1, with D perhaps matching TRBD2 (5 bases). V lost 7 bases and J lost 8, with 18 bases in between. This CDR3 region has 14 residues. Germline CDR1 and CDR2: WSHSY and SAAADI. CDR3 sequence: CASTMLTPEDEQFF. The CDR3 coding sequence is TGCGCCAGCACCATGCTGACTCCGGAGGATGAGCAGTTCTTC.

The DNA of the CDR3 is TGTGCCAGTAGGAGTGCAGGTAGCGGGACCCAGTACTTC. It codes for CASRSAGSGTQYF. The J gene is TRBJ2-5, the V gene TRBV19, with D possibly matching TRBD2 (6 bases). CDR3 size: 13 residues. Per the germline V gene, CDR1 is LNHDA and CDR2 is SQIVND (reference sequence). V was clipped by 6 bases and J by 7 bases, with 15 bases between them.

In its sample, this clone was seen a few times. J is TRBJ2-7 and V is TRBV5-6, with TRBD1 identical over 8 bases. The CDR3 runs 15 residues. Germline-derived CDR1 and CDR2 are SGHDT and YYEEEE. J was trimmed by 3 bases and V by 4 bases; bases with no gene match: 9. The CDR3, as DNA: TGTGCCAGCAGCGGCGGCGCAGGGGGCGGCTACGAGCAGTACTTC. Its protein is CASSGGAGGGYEQYF.

The chain employs TRBV11-2 and TRBJ2-1; 7 bases are a match to TRBD1. CDR3 length equals 15 residues. J was trimmed by 8 bases and V by 5 bases; bases with no gene match: 12. CDR1 and CDR2 from the germline V gene are SGHAT and FQNNGV. The CDR3 reads CASSPGGSLVDEQFF. The DNA for the CDR3 is TGTGCCAGCAGCCCAGGGGGTTCCCTGGTGGATGAGCAGTTCTTC.

This clone came up a few times. This chain joins TRBV29-1 and TRBJ1-2, with 8 bases lining up with TRBD1. The germline gives CDR1 SQVTM, CDR2 ANQGSEA. J lost 2 bases, V lost 7 bases, and 6 bases had no gene match. The length of the CDR3 is 13 residues. DNA for the CDR3: TGCAGCGCTCAGACAGGGGTGAACTATGGCTACACCTTC. The encoded protein is CSAQTGVNYGYTF.